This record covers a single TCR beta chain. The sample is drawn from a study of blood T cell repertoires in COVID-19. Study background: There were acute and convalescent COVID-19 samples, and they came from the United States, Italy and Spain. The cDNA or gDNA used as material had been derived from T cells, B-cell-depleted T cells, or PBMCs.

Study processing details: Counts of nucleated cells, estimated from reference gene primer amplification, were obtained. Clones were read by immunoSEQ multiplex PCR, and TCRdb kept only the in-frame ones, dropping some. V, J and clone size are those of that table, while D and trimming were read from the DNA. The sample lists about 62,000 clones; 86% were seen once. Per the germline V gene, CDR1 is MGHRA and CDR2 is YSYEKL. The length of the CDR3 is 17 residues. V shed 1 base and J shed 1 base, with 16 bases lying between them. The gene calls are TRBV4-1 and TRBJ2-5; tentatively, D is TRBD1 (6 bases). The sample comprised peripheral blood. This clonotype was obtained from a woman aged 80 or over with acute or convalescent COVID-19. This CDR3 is CASSQGRSGDIQETQYF. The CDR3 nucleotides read TGCGCCAGCAGCCAAGGGCGTTCCGGGGACATCCAAGAGACCCAGTACTTC.